This record covers a single T cell receptor beta chain. Its antigen remains unidentified. There are no base qualities to consult, and no much larger clone falls within one base. The source of the sample is a study of technical replicates of blood from a few donors (dated by TCRdb to 2017 to 2019). The germline V gene gives CDR1 as KGHSH and CDR2 as LQKENI. Trimming at the junction amounts to 4 bases on V and 5 bases on J, and the germline ends lie 12 bases apart. Reading from cysteine to phenylalanine, the CDR3 counts 13 amino acids. Only CDR3 DNA is held: 39 bases, read in frame from base 1. Receptor amplification or capture employed the immunoSEQ multiplex PCR assay. TCRdb stores this immuneACCESS table with in-frame sequences only. Part of the clones is absent; in the studies checked, under half of the shortfall reflects unresolved V genes, and no reason is known for the rest. Within this sample are tens of thousands of clones, with around 95% of them counted one time only. The ten biggest clones cover about 0.37% of the sample.

Here the chain combines TRBV18 and TRBJ2-7; TRBD1 might be the D gene, on 6 matching bases. The material sequenced was T cells isolated from PBMCs. This clonotype was sampled from a human donor in good health. The nucleotide sequence is given as TGTGCCAGCTCACAAACAGGGTCCCACGAGCAGTACTTC. This encodes CASSQTGSHEQYF.